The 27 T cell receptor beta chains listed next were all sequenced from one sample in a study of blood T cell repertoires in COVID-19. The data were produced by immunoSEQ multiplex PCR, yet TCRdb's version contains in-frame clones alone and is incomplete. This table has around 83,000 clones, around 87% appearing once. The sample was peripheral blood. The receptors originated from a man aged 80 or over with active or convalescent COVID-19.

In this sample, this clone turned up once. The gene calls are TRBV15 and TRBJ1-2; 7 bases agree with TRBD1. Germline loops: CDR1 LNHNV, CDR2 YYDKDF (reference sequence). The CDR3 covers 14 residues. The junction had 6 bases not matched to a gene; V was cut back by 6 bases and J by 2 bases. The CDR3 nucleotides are TGTGCCACCAGTACCGGGACAGTCAACTATGGCTACACCTTC. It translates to CATSTGTVNYGYTF.

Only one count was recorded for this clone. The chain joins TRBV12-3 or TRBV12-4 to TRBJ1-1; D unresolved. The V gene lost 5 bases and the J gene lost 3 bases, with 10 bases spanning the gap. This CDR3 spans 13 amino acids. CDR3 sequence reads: CASSDSWDTEAFF. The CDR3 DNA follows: TGTGCCAGCAGTGACTCCTGGGACACTGAAGCTTTCTTT.

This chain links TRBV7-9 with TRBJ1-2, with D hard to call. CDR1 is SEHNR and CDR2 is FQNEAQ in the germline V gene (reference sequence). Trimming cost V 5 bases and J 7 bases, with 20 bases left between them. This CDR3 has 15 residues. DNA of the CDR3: TGTGCCAGCAGCGAAGCGGGGAGACGCTCTATTGGCTACACCTTC. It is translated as CASSEAGRRSIGYTF. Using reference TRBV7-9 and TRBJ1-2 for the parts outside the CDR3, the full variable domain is DTGVSQNPRHKITKRGQNVTFRCDPISEHNRLYWYRQTLGQGPEFLTYFQNEAQLEKSRLLSDRFSAERPKGSFSTLEIQRTEQGDSAMYLCASSEAGRRSIGYTFGSGTRLTVV.

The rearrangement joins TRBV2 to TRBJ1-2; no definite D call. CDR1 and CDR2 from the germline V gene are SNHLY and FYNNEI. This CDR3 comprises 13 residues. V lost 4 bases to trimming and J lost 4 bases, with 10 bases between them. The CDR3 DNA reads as TGTGCCAGCAGTGTGAGTGCTTTCTATGGCTACACCTTC. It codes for CASSVSAFYGYTF.

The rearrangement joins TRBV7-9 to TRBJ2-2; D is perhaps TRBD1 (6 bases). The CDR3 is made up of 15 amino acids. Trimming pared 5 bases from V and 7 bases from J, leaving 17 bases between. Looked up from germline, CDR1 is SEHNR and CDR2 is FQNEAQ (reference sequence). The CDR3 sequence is CASSLSAARGGELFF. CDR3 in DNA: TGTGCCAGCAGCCTGTCGGCGGCCAGGGGCGGGGAGCTGTTTTTT.

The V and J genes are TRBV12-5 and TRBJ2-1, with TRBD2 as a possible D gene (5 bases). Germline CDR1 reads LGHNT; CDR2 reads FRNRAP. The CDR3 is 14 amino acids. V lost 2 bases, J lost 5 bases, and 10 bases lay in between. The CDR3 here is CASGLPREHNEQFF. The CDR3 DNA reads TGTGCTAGTGGTTTGCCCCGGGAACACAATGAGCAGTTCTTC.

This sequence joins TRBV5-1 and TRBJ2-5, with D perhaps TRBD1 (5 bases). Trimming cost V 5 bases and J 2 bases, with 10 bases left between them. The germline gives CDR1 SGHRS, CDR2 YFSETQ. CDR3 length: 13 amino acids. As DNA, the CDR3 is TGCGCCAGCAGGGAATCAGGGCAAGAGACCCAGTACTTC. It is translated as CASRESGQETQYF.

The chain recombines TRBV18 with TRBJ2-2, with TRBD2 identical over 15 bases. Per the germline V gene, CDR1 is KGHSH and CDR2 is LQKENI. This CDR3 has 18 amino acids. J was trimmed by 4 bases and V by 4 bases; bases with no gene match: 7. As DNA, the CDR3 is TGTGCCAGCTCACAAGCCGGGACTAGCGGGGGGCCCACCGGGGAGCTGTTTTTT. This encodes CASSQAGTSGGPTGELFF.

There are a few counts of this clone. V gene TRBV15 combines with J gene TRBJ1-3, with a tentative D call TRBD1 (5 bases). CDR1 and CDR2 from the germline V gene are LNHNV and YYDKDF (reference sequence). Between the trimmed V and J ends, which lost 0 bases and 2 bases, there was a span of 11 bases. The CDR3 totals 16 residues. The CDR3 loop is CATSRDRVVAGNTIYF. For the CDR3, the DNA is TGTGCCACCAGCAGAGACAGGGTCGTCGCTGGAAACACCATATATTTT.

The CDR3 bases are TGTGCCAGCAGCTTAGACAGGGGAGAGAATGAGCAGTTCTTC. It encodes CASSLDRGENEQFF. The chain links TRBV7-9 to TRBJ2-1, with 7 nucleotides matching TRBD1. Germline V lookup: CDR1 SEHNR, CDR2 FQNEAQ (reference sequence). This CDR3 comprises 14 residues. The V and J ends lost 1 base and 7 bases, in that order; junction bases with no gene match: 4.

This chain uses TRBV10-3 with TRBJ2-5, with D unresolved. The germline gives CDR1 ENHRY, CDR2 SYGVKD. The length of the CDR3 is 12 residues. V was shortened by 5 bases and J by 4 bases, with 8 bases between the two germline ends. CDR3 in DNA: TGTGCCATCAGTCCCGGGTCAGAGACCCAGTACTTC. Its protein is CAISPGSETQYF.

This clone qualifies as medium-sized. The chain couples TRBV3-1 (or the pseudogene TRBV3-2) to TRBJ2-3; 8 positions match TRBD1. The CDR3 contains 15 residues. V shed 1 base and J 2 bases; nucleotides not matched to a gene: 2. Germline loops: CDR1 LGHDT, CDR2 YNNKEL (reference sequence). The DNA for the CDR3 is TGTGCCAGCAGCCAAGGGACAGGGTTCACAGATACGCAGTATTTT. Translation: CASSQGTGFTDTQYF.

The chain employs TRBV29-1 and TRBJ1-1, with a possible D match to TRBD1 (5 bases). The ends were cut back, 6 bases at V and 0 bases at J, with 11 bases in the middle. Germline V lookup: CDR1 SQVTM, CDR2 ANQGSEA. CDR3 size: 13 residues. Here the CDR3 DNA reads TGCAGCGTAGCCAGGGCGTTGAACACTGAAGCTTTCTTT. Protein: CSVARALNTEAFF.

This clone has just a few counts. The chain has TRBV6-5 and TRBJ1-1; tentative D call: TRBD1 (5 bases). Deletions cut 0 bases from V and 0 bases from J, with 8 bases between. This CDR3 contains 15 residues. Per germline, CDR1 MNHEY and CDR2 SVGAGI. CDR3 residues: CASSYSRQLNTEAFF. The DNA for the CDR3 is TGTGCCAGCAGTTACTCGAGACAGTTGAACACTGAAGCTTTCTTT.

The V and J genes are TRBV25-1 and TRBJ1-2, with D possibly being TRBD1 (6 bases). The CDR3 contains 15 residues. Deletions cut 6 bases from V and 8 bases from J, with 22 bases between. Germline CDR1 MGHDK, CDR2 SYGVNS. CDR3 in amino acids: CASRAPLGAGSGYTF. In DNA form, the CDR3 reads TGTGCCAGCAGAGCCCCCCTGGGGGCAGGTTCCGGCTACACCTTC.

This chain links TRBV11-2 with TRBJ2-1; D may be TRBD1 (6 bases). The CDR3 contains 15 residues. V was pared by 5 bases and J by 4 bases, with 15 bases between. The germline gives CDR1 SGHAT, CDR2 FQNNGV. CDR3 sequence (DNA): TGTGCCAGCAGCCTAGGCCCCAGGGGATACAATGAGCAGTTCTTC. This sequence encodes CASSLGPRGYNEQFF. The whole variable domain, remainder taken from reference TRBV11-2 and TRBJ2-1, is EAGVAQSPRYKIIEKRQSVAFWCNPISGHATLYWYQQILGQGPKLLIQFQNNGVVDDSQLPKDRFSAERLKGVDSTLKIQPAKLEDSAVYLCASSLGPRGYNEQFFGPGTRLTVL.

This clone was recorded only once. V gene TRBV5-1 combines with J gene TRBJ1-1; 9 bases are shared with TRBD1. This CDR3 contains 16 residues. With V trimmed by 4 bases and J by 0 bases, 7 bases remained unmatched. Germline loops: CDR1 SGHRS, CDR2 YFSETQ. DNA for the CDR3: TGCGCCAGCAGCAAGACAGGGGGACGTATGAACACTGAAGCTTTCTTT. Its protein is CASSKTGGRMNTEAFF. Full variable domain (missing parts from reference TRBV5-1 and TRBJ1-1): KAGVTQTPRYLIKTRGQQVTLSCSPISGHRSVSWYQQTPGQGLQFLFEYFSETQRNKGNFPGRFSGRQFSNSRSEMNVSTLELGDSALYLCASSKTGGRMNTEAFFGQGTRLTVV.

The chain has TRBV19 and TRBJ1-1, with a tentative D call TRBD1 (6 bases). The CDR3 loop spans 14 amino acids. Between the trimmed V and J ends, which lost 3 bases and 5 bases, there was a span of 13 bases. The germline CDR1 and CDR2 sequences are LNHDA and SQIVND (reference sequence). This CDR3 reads CASSMSGDLTEAFF. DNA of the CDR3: TGTGCCAGTAGTATGTCAGGGGACCTAACTGAAGCTTTCTTT.

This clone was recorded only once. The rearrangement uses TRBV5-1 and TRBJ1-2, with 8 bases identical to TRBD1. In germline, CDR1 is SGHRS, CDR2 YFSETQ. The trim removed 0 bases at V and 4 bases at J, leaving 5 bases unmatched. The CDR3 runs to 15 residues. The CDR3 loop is CASSLDRGYSYGYTF. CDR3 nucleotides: TGCGCCAGCAGCTTGGACAGGGGGTATAGCTATGGCTACACCTTC.

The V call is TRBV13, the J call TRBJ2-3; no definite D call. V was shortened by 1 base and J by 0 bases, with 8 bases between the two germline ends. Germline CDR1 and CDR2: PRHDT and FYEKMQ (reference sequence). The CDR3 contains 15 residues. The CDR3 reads CASSLVARSTDTQYF. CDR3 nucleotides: TGTGCCAGCAGCTTAGTGGCCAGGAGCACAGATACGCAGTATTTT.

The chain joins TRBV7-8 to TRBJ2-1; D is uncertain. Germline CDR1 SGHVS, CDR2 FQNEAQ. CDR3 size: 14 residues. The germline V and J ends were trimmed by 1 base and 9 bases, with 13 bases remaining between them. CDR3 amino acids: CASSLGETSGEQFF. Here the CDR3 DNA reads TGTGCCAGCAGCTTAGGAGAGACATCAGGTGAGCAGTTCTTC.

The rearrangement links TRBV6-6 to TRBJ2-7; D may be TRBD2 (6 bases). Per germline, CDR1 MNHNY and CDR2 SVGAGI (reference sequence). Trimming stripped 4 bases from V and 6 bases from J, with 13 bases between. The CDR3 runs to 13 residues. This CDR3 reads CASSWGVSGEQYV. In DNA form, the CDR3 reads TGTGCCAGCAGTTGGGGGGTTTCGGGCGAGCAGTACGTC.

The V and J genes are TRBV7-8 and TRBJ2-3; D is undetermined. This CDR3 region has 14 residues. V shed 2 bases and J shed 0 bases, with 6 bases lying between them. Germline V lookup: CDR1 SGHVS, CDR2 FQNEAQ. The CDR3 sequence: CASSLQASTDTQYF. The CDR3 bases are TGTGCCAGCAGCTTACAGGCCAGCACAGATACGCAGTATTTT. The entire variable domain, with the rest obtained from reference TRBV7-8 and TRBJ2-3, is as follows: GAGVSQSPRYKVAKRGQDVALRCDPISGHVSLFWYQQALGQGPEFLTYFQNEAQLDKSGLPSDRFFAERPEGSVSTLKIQRTQQEDSAVYLCASSLQASTDTQYFGPGTRLTVL.

The chain's CDR3 is CASSQEPKGARGYTF. DNA for the CDR3: TGTGCCAGCAGCCAAGAACCGAAGGGGGCGCGCGGCTACACCTTC. V gene TRBV14 combines with J gene TRBJ1-2, with 7 bases fitting TRBD1. The CDR3 consists of 15 residues. V was clipped by 0 bases and J by 8 bases; unmatched bases: 9. Looked up from germline, CDR1 is SGHDN and CDR2 is FVKESK.

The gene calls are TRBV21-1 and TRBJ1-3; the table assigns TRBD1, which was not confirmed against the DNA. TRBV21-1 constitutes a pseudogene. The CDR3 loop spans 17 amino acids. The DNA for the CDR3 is TGTGCCAGCAGCCCGAGGATGGGCACAGGGACTGGAAACACCATATATTTT. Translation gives CASSPRMGTGTGNTIYF.

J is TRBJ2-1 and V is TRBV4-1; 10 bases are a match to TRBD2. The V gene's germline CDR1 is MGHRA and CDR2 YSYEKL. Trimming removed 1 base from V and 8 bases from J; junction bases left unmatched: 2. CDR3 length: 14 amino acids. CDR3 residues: CASSQATSGYEQFF. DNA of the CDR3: TGCGCCAGCAGCCAAGCGACTAGCGGGTATGAGCAGTTCTTC.

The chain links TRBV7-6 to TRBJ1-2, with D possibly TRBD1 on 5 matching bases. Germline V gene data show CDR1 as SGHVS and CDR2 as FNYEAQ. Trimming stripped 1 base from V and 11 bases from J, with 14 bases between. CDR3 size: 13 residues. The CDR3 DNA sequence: TGTGCCAGCAGCTTAGAAAGGGGAAGAGGTTACACCTTC. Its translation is CASSLERGRGYTF. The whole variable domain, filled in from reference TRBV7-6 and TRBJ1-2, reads GAGVSQSPRYKVTKRGQDVALRCDPISGHVSLYWYRQALGQGPEFLTYFNYEAQQDKSGLPNDRFSAERPEGSISTLTIQRTEQRDSAMYRCASSLERGRGYTFGSGTRLTVV.